The rows below give T cell receptor beta chains drawn from one sample of a study of kidney transplant recipient with SARS-CoV-2 infection. A single record per CDR3 protein comes from TCRdb applying MiXCR to the reads. Of about 250,000 distinct CDR3 sequences listed, 25% to 30% are singletons. This specimen consisted of a blood sample, obtained at baseline and on day 111 from a kidney transplant recipient. The receptors here all came from a male patient aged 30 to 40 who had COVID-19 and was a kidney transplant recipient. Some T cells may be supplied by the graft donor. The CDR3 runs from the conserved cysteine through the conserved F or W. Each record gives: J gene, V gene, D gene, clone size, CDR3 protein, CDR3 DNA. D genes are given only for firm matches. Rows give clone size only sometimes, using once, few, many, or a class for an expanded clone.

j_call: TRBJ2-5; v_call: TRBV20-1; d_call: NA; clone_size: many; cdr3_aa: CSAPHWVGAQYF; cdr3_nt: TGCAGTGCTCCTCATTGGGTCGGGGCCCAGTACTTC
j_call: TRBJ1-4; v_call: TRBV18; d_call: NA; clone_size: many; cdr3_aa: CASSRSGNEKLFF; cdr3_nt: TGTGCCAGCTCAAGGAGCGGTAATGAAAAACTGTTTTTT
j_call: TRBJ2-1; v_call: TRBV7-2; d_call: NA; clone_size: NA; cdr3_aa: CASSLNRRSRTKNYNEQLF; cdr3_nt: TGTGCCAGCAGCTTAAACCGAAGGAGTCGGACCAAAAACTACAATGAGCAGCTCTTC
j_call: TRBJ1-1; v_call: TRBV6-4; d_call: NA; clone_size: many; cdr3_aa: CASSALDSEAFF; cdr3_nt: TGTGCCAGCAGTGCCTTGGACAGTGAAGCTTTCTTT
j_call: TRBJ2-2; v_call: TRBV6-5; d_call: TRBD1; clone_size: many; cdr3_aa: CASSRDRGNTGELFF; cdr3_nt: TGTGCCAGCAGTAGGGACAGGGGTAACACCGGGGAGCTGTTTTTT
j_call: TRBJ1-2; v_call: TRBV5-4; d_call: NA; clone_size: many; cdr3_aa: CASPEYVPGKTYGYTF; cdr3_nt: TGTGCCAGCCCCGAGTACGTACCAGGAAAGACCTATGGCTACACCTTC
j_call: TRBJ2-4; v_call: TRBV4-1; d_call: NA; clone_size: many; cdr3_aa: CASSQVSRGSAKNIQYF; cdr3_nt: TGCGCCAGCAGCCAAGTGTCACGGGGGTCGGCCAAAAACATTCAGTACTTC
j_call: TRBJ2-1; v_call: TRBV9; d_call: TRBD2; clone_size: few; cdr3_aa: CASRSSGIGNEQFF; cdr3_nt: TGTGCCAGCAGGTCTAGCGGGATCGGGAATGAGCAGTTCTTC
j_call: TRBJ1-2; v_call: TRBV8-2; d_call: NA; clone_size: many; cdr3_aa: CGSTRNDSRKTYGYTF; cdr3_nt: TGTGGCAGTACACGGAATGATAGCCGAAAGACCTATGGCTACACCTTC
j_call: TRBJ2-3; v_call: TRBV19; d_call: TRBD2; clone_size: many; cdr3_aa: CASSRREGGPDTQYF; cdr3_nt: TGTGCCAGTAGTAGACGGGAGGGCGGCCCAGATACGCAGTATTTT
j_call: TRBJ2-1; v_call: TRBV9; d_call: TRBD2; clone_size: many; cdr3_aa: CASSVGGLAGADEQFF; cdr3_nt: TGTGCCAGCAGCGTAGGCGGACTAGCGGGAGCGGATGAGCAGTTCTTC
j_call: TRBJ1-4; v_call: TRBV18; d_call: NA; clone_size: many; cdr3_aa: CASSPNPAGSNEKLFF; cdr3_nt: TGTGCCAGCTCACCCAACCCCGCAGGATCTAATGAAAAACTGTTTTTT
j_call: TRBJ1-2; v_call: TRBV6-1; d_call: NA; clone_size: many; cdr3_aa: CASSVRGECRKTYGYTF; cdr3_nt: TGTGCCAGCAGTGTCCGGGGGGAATGTAGAAAGACCTATGGCTACACCTTC
j_call: TRBJ2-7; v_call: TRBV5-8; d_call: NA; clone_size: many; cdr3_aa: CASSWGVEQYF; cdr3_nt: TGTGCCAGCAGCTGGGGGGTCGAGCAGTACTTC
j_call: TRBJ1-2; v_call: TRBV7-6; d_call: NA; clone_size: few; cdr3_aa: CASSPHDESRKTYGYTF; cdr3_nt: TGTGCCAGCAGCCCCCATGATGAATCTCGAAAGACCTATGGCTACACCTTC
j_call: TRBJ2-5; v_call: TRBV4-2; d_call: NA; clone_size: NA; cdr3_aa: CASSQESLPQETQYF; cdr3_nt: TGTGCCAGCAGCCAAGAATCACTTCCCCAAGAGACCCAGTACTTC
j_call: TRBJ2-3; v_call: TRBV3-2; d_call: NA; clone_size: many; cdr3_aa: CASSQETGATQYF; cdr3_nt: TGTGCCAGCAGCCAAGAGACAGGGGCTACGCAGTATTTT
j_call: TRBJ1-1; v_call: TRBV5-6; d_call: NA; clone_size: few; cdr3_aa: CASSLAARGDTEAFF; cdr3_nt: TGTGCCAGCAGCTTGGCCGCGAGGGGGGACACTGAAGCTTTCTTT
j_call: TRBJ1-1; v_call: TRBV28; d_call: NA; clone_size: few; cdr3_aa: CASRLGGGGNTEAFF; cdr3_nt: TGTGCCAGCCGCCTTGGAGGGGGGGGGAACACTGAAGCTTTCTTT
j_call: TRBJ1-2; v_call: TRBV12-3/TRBV12-4; d_call: NA; clone_size: many; cdr3_aa: CASSRTSTAGKTYGYTF; cdr3_nt: TGTGCCAGCAGTCGAACGAGCACAGCAGGAAAGACCTATGGCTACACCTTC
j_call: TRBJ1-5; v_call: TRBV12-5; d_call: NA; clone_size: many; cdr3_aa: CASGLATGARNQPQHF; cdr3_nt: TGTGCTAGTGGTTTGGCCACCGGGGCCCGCAATCAGCCCCAGCATTTT
j_call: TRBJ2-5; v_call: TRBV3-1; d_call: NA; clone_size: NA; cdr3_aa: CASGIRNPISFPETQYF; cdr3_nt: TGTGCCAGCGGCATACGGAATCCCATTTCTTTCCCTGAGACCCAGTACTTC
j_call: TRBJ2-3; v_call: TRBV5-1; d_call: NA; clone_size: few; cdr3_aa: CASGDTGVGDTQYF; cdr3_nt: TGCGCCAGCGGGGACACGGGGGTAGGAGATACGCAGTATTTT
j_call: TRBJ1-2; v_call: TRBV6-2/TRBV6-3; d_call: NA; clone_size: NA; cdr3_aa: CASSYKRCIGKTYGYTF; cdr3_nt: TGTGCCAGCAGTTATAAGCGCTGCATCGGAAAGACCTATGGCTACACCTTC
j_call: TRBJ2-2; v_call: TRBV4-3; d_call: NA; clone_size: many; cdr3_aa: CASSQDTSAMAGELFF; cdr3_nt: TGCGCCAGCAGCCAAGATACTAGTGCGATGGCCGGGGAGCTGTTTTTT
j_call: TRBJ2-5; v_call: TRBV3-1; d_call: NA; clone_size: many; cdr3_aa: CASSGRGPISFSETQYF; cdr3_nt: TGTGCCAGCAGCGGGCGTGGTCCCATTTCTTTCTCTGAGACCCAGTACTTC
j_call: TRBJ1-1; v_call: TRBV7-9; d_call: NA; clone_size: many; cdr3_aa: CASSLSGSNTEAFF; cdr3_nt: TGTGCCAGCAGCTTAAGCGGATCTAACACTGAAGCTTTCTTT
j_call: TRBJ1-2; v_call: TRBV7-9; d_call: NA; clone_size: few; cdr3_aa: CASSPIVYHGKTYGYTF; cdr3_nt: TGTGCCAGCAGCCCGATCGTATACCATGGAAAGACCTATGGCTACACCTTC
j_call: TRBJ1-1; v_call: TRBV3-1; d_call: NA; clone_size: many; cdr3_aa: CASSARAPISIRTEAFF; cdr3_nt: TGTGCCAGCAGCGCCCGAGCTCCCATTTCAATTCGCACTGAAGCTTTCTTT
j_call: TRBJ1-2; v_call: TRBV5-4; d_call: NA; clone_size: NA; cdr3_aa: CASRELVPGKTYGYTF; cdr3_nt: TGTGCCAGCCGAGAACTCGTACCAGGAAAGACCTATGGCTACACCTTC
j_call: TRBJ1-1; v_call: TRBV3-1; d_call: NA; clone_size: many; cdr3_aa: CASSQGLSMTEAFF; cdr3_nt: TGTGCCAGCAGCCAAGGGTTGTCGATGACTGAAGCTTTCTTT
j_call: TRBJ2-1; v_call: TRBV4-3; d_call: NA; clone_size: few; cdr3_aa: CASSQGTGGKGREQFF; cdr3_nt: TGCGCCAGCAGCCAAGGGACGGGCGGTAAAGGGCGTGAGCAGTTCTTC
j_call: TRBJ2-7; v_call: TRBV20-1; d_call: TRBD1; clone_size: many; cdr3_aa: CSARDPRGQSYEQYF; cdr3_nt: TGCAGTGCTAGAGATCCCCGGGGACAGTCCTACGAGCAGTACTTC
j_call: TRBJ2-1; v_call: TRBV18; d_call: TRBD1; clone_size: few; cdr3_aa: CASSPLGQGVPVQFF; cdr3_nt: TGTGCCAGCTCACCTTTAGGACAGGGGGTCCCAGTCCAGTTCTTC
j_call: TRBJ2-7; v_call: TRBV5-1; d_call: TRBD2; clone_size: many; cdr3_aa: CASSPRPGGYSYEQYF; cdr3_nt: TGCGCCAGCAGCCCCCGACCGGGGGGTTACTCCTACGAGCAGTACTTC
j_call: TRBJ1-2; v_call: TRBV6-4; d_call: NA; clone_size: NA; cdr3_aa: CASSMQSSHGKTYGYTF; cdr3_nt: TGTGCCAGCAGTATGCAGAGCTCACACGGAAAGACCTATGGCTACACCTTC
j_call: TRBJ1-2; v_call: TRBV12-3/TRBV12-4; d_call: NA; clone_size: many; cdr3_aa: CASSEASTAGKTYGYTF; cdr3_nt: TGTGCCAGCAGTGAAGCATCCACAGCAGGAAAGACCTATGGCTACACCTTC
j_call: TRBJ1-2; v_call: TRBV4-2; d_call: NA; clone_size: NA; cdr3_aa: CASSRVIKGWKTYGYTF; cdr3_nt: TGTGCCAGCAGCCGGGTGATCAAAGGTTGGAAGACCTATGGCTACACCTTC
j_call: TRBJ2-1; v_call: TRBV7-2; d_call: NA; clone_size: NA; cdr3_aa: CASSPNRRTQDEQFF; cdr3_nt: TGTGCCAGCAGCCCAAACAGACGGACGCAAGATGAGCAGTTCTTC
j_call: TRBJ1-6; v_call: TRBV27; d_call: NA; clone_size: many; cdr3_aa: CASSPNIGSYNSPLHF; cdr3_nt: TGTGCCAGCAGTCCTAACATTGGCTCCTATAATTCACCCCTCCACTTT
j_call: TRBJ2-2; v_call: TRBV3-1; d_call: NA; clone_size: many; cdr3_aa: CASSVDTPISGLTGELFF; cdr3_nt: TGTGCCAGCAGCGTCGACACTCCCATTTCAGGCTTGACCGGGGAGCTGTTTTTT
j_call: TRBJ1-5; v_call: TRBV19; d_call: NA; clone_size: many; cdr3_aa: CASSHQGGGNQPQHF; cdr3_nt: TGTGCCAGTAGCCACCAGGGTGGAGGCAATCAGCCCCAGCATTTT
j_call: TRBJ1-5; v_call: TRBV15; d_call: TRBD1; clone_size: many; cdr3_aa: CATSRAGTGGNQPQHF; cdr3_nt: TGTGCCACCAGCAGAGCCGGGACAGGGGGCAATCAGCCCCAGCATTTT